The entry that follows covers one T cell receptor (beta chain) sequence. Which antigen it targets is not known. Base qualities are not at hand, and no much larger clone is one base apart. Each collaborating institution followed its own protocols to collect whole blood in K2EDTA tubes. For TCRbeta analysis, collaborator samples were shipped as frozen whole blood, as isolated PBMCs, or as DNA extracted from either sample type. The data were taken from a study of blood T cell repertoires in COVID-19 (dated by TCRdb to about 2020). Looking at the study overall: Samples from collaborators originated in the United States, Italy and Spain and spanned both the acute and convalescent phases of COVID-19. The dataset comprised deeply sampled blood TCRbeta repertoires from subjects exposed to, actively infected with, or recovered from COVID-19. A freely available public database, intended as a resource for researchers studying the immune response to SARS-CoV-2, is where the repertoires were released. Where available, HLA class I and class II types were obtained from metadata supplied by the sample provider rather than from assay-based typing. Nearly every sample came with metadata listing a de-identified subject ID, COVID-19 status, age in years and sex. The prospective study material was composed of cDNA or gDNA derived from T cells, B-cell-depleted T cells, or PBMCs. The samples were drawn from the first 160 participants of the ongoing ImmuneRACE study and from 1,254 subjects provided by 6 global collaborators.

The CDR3 covers 13 residues, taking in both the cysteine and the phenylalanine. The entry retains the CDR3 DNA only, 39 bases that are in frame from base 1. V and J are truncated by 5 bases and 5 bases respectively, leaving an intervening sequence of 10 bases. From a lookup of the germline V gene, CDR1 and CDR2 are SGHVS and FNYEAQ. TCRbeta CDR3 regions were amplified from genomic DNA by means of the immunoSEQ Assay, a bias-controlled multiplex PCR. The study's own analysis went as follows. The number of nucleated cells in each sample was estimated by amplification of reference gene primers within the assay. Sequence reads were collapsed and filtered to measure the absolute abundance of every unique TCRbeta CDR3 rearrangement. For each sample, productive Simpson clonality was calculated as the square root of Simpson's diversity index across productive rearrangements. TCRdb obtained this table from immuneACCESS and retained in-frame rearrangements with V and J assigned. These tables miss some clones; where compared with another copy, unresolved V genes account for less than half of the shortfall, and the remainder is unexplained. That table supplies the V and J calls and clone size; D and trimming were determined from the DNA. The sample contains tens of thousands of clones, around nine tenths of them found a single time. The biggest ten clones account for roughly 6.2% of the sample.

Broad study findings and their caveats: How much clinical and demographic metadata was included differed by source and by participant, and the metadata was provided uncurated.

The chain is assembled from TRBV7-6 and TRBJ1-5; a tentative D call is TRBD1 (6 bases match). The TCR originated in a man aged 45 to 65 with active COVID-19. The sample consisted of peripheral blood. The CDR3 region: CASSVRQDQPQHF. Read as DNA, the sequence is TGTGCCAGCAGCGTACGACAGGATCAGCCCCAGCATTTT.